These 21 T cell receptor beta chains were all obtained from the same sample, sequenced in a study of cytomegalovirus exposure and HLA in healthy donors. The PCR ran on 60 Vbeta and 13 Jbeta primers. Libraries were prepared by immunoSEQ multiplex PCR; TCRdb keeps only in-frame clonotypes and omits some of them. The sample holds over 150,000 clones, about 80% seen once. The source material was PBMCs. These receptors all stem from a woman in her 30s in good health and CMV-seronegative.

This chain connects TRBV6-5 to TRBJ2-3, with D possibly being TRBD1 (6 bases). CDR3 length: 15 residues. The ends were cut back, 7 bases at V and 5 bases at J, with 19 bases in the middle. The germline V gene has CDR1 MNHEY and CDR2 SVGAGI. In DNA form, the CDR3 reads TGTGCCAGCACCCCCCTGGCAGGGGCGAGAGATACGCAGTATTTT. It encodes CASTPLAGARDTQYF.

The chain is built from TRBV25-1 and TRBJ1-6, with no clear D. CDR1 MGHDK and CDR2 SYGVNS come from the germline V gene. Trimming removed 1 base at V and 8 bases at J, with 9 bases between. This CDR3 spans 14 amino acids. CDR3 coding DNA: TGTGCCAGCAGTGAATTTCGGGGATATTCACCCCTCCACTTT. It translates to CASSEFRGYSPLHF.

In this sample, this clone turned up once. The CDR3 loop reads CAISETGSGNEQFF. The CDR3 DNA reads as TGTGCCATCAGTGAGACAGGTTCAGGGAATGAGCAGTTCTTC. This chain uses TRBV10-3 with TRBJ2-1, with a possible D match to TRBD1 (5 bases). V lost 2 bases and J 7 bases, leaving 12 bases between the germline ends. The CDR3 is made up of 14 amino acids. From germline, CDR1 is ENHRY and CDR2 SYGVKD.

The chain is built from TRBV5-1 and TRBJ1-2, with TRBD1 as a possible D gene (6 bases). From germline, CDR1 is SGHRS and CDR2 YFSETQ. The V end was cut by 0 bases, the J end by 1 base, with 10 bases between. CDR3 size: 15 residues. The CDR3 DNA reads TGCGCCAGCAGCTTGGGACAGGCGAATAACTATGGCTACACCTTC. Amino acid sequence: CASSLGQANNYGYTF.

V gene TRBV11-2 combines with J gene TRBJ1-2; 11 nucleotides align to TRBD1. CDR1 and CDR2 (germline): SGHAT, FQNNGV. The CDR3 contains 15 residues. With 5 bases clipped from V and 7 bases from J, the junction kept 9 bases outside the gene matches. CDR3: CASSHLGQGALGYTF. The CDR3 DNA follows: TGTGCCAGCAGCCACCTCGGACAGGGGGCGCTTGGCTACACCTTC.

The genes are TRBV6-5 and TRBJ1-1; possible D gene TRBD1, 6 bases. CDR1 is MNHEY, CDR2 SVGAGI, per germline. The CDR3 runs to 11 residues. V lost 2 bases, J lost 8 bases, and 6 bases lay in between. CDR3 sequence: CASSYGTEAFF. The CDR3 region has the DNA TGTGCCAGCAGTTACGGGACAGAAGCTTTCTTT.

The chain recombines TRBV10-2 with TRBJ1-2; D gene ambiguous. CDR1 is WSHSY and CDR2 is SAAADI in the germline V gene. Trimming removed 2 bases from V and 5 bases from J, with 21 bases in between. The CDR3 extends over 17 amino acids. CDR3 sequence: CASSEPPGRSASYGYTF. The CDR3 nucleotides read TGCGCCAGCAGTGAGCCCCCGGGTAGGAGTGCTAGTTATGGCTACACCTTC.

This clone was found once. The chain carries TRBV7-2 and TRBJ2-5; 10 nucleotides align to TRBD2. The CDR3 extends over 18 amino acids. CDR1 is SGHTA, CDR2 FQGNSA, per germline. V lost 0 bases and J lost 5; bases outside the gene matches: 12. CDR3 DNA: TGTGCCAGCAGCTTAGCGATCCTAGCGGGAGTCGGAGTTGAGACCCAGTACTTC. Its translation is CASSLAILAGVGVETQYF.

The rearrangement joins TRBV19 to TRBJ1-5, with TRBD1 matching 9 bases. The CDR3 runs to 16 residues. CDR1 and CDR2 (germline): LNHDA, SQIVND (reference sequence). Losses at the gene ends were 4 bases for V and 2 bases for J; bases not matched to a gene: 6. The DNA of the CDR3 is TGTGCCAGTAGTAATTTGGGACAGGGCGGCAATCAGCCCCAGCATTTT. This sequence encodes CASSNLGQGGNQPQHF.

The chain uses TRBV5-4 and TRBJ2-7, with unresolved D. This CDR3 has 16 amino acids. Trimming took 4 bases from V and 2 from J, leaving 19 bases between them. The V gene's germline CDR1 is SGHNT and CDR2 YYREEE (reference sequence). CDR3 sequence reads: CASSPSSTMPPYEQYF. CDR3 in DNA: TGTGCCAGCAGCCCCTCGTCCACAATGCCACCCTACGAGCAGTACTTC.

The chain couples TRBV7-9 to TRBJ2-5; D is uncertain. The V and J ends lost 3 bases and 0 bases respectively, with 5 bases between them. The CDR3 is made up of 13 amino acids. Germline V gene lookup returns CDR1 SEHNR and CDR2 FQNEAQ (reference sequence). The CDR3 DNA reads TGTGCCAGCAGCTTTTCCAACCAAGAGACCCAGTACTTC. Amino acid sequence: CASSFSNQETQYF.

J is TRBJ2-1 and V is TRBV27, with D possibly TRBD2 on 6 matching bases. The CDR3 length is 17 residues. CDR1 is MNHEY, CDR2 SMNVEV, per germline (reference sequence). Trimming stripped 3 bases from V and 2 bases from J, with 17 bases between. Written as DNA, the CDR3 is TGTGCCAGCAGTTTCGGCAGTTCGGCGGGACCCTACAATGAGCAGTTCTTC. The encoded protein is CASSFGSSAGPYNEQFF.

The rearrangement links TRBV7-2 to TRBJ2-7; the D gene is possibly TRBD1 (5 bases). Trimming took off 2 bases at V and 6 bases at J, with 14 bases between the two ends. Germline V CDR1 and CDR2: SGHTA, FQGNSA. This CDR3 comprises 14 residues. CDR3 in amino acids: CASSLTTGWAEQYF. The CDR3 DNA sequence: TGTGCCAGCAGCTTAACCACAGGATGGGCCGAGCAGTACTTC.

The rearrangement links TRBV5-6 to TRBJ2-2; the D gene is possibly TRBD2 (6 bases). Looked up from germline, CDR1 is SGHDT and CDR2 is YYEEEE. There are 17 residues in the CDR3. Trimming removed 4 bases from V and 7 bases from J, with 23 bases in between. The CDR3 reads CASSRPVAARGDGELFF. Here the CDR3 DNA reads TGTGCCAGCAGCCGACCTGTAGCGGCCCGGGGAGACGGGGAGCTGTTTTTT. Complete variable domain (other parts from reference TRBV5-6 and TRBJ2-2): DAGVTQSPTHLIKTRGQQVTLRCSPKSGHDTVSWYQQALGQGPQFIFQYYEEEERQRGNFPDRFSGHQFPNYSSELNVNALLLGDSALYLCASSRPVAARGDGELFFGEGSRLTVL.

The chain has TRBV5-1 and TRBJ2-3; 7 positions agree with TRBD2. Germline assignment: CDR1 SGHRS and CDR2 YFSETQ. The CDR3 covers 14 residues. Germline trimming cut 4 bases from V and 5 bases from J; bases unmatched to any gene: 7. The CDR3 DNA sequence: TGCGCCAGCAGCCGTCTAGCGGCCGAAGATACGCAGTATTTT. As protein: CASSRLAAEDTQYF.

The V gene is TRBV7-2, the J gene TRBJ2-3; 9 nucleotides line up with TRBD1. CDR1 SGHTA and CDR2 FQGNSA come from the germline V gene. This CDR3 comprises 15 residues. The ends lost 2 bases at V and 7 bases at J; junction bases unmatched: 7. The chain's CDR3 is CASSLRTGERYTQYF. The CDR3 coding sequence is TGTGCCAGCAGCTTAAGGACAGGGGAGCGGTATACGCAGTATTTT.

The V and J genes are TRBV27 and TRBJ2-3; possible D gene TRBD2, 6 bases. Germline CDR1 is MNHEY and CDR2 is SMNVEV (reference sequence). Trimming left V 5 bases short and J 9 bases short, with 15 bases between. The CDR3 runs to 13 residues. CDR3 DNA sequence: TGTGCCAGCAGTCCGGGACGGGGGTACACGCAGTATTTT. This sequence encodes CASSPGRGYTQYF.

This chain connects TRBV5-3 to TRBJ1-1; 12 bases line up with TRBD1. TRBV5-3 is designated an ORF whose function remains uncertain. The ends lost 4 bases at V and 3 bases at J; junction bases unmatched: 10. The length of the CDR3 is 17 residues. Here the CDR3 DNA reads TGTGCCAGAAGCCTGACCCGGGACAGGGGGCCTCACACTGAAGCTTTCTTT. It yields the protein CARSLTRDRGPHTEAFF.

The CDR3 sequence: CASSLAGGLTDTQYF. The CDR3 nucleotides are TGCGCCAGCAGCTTAGCGGGGGGACTCACAGATACGCAGTATTTT. J is TRBJ2-3 and V is TRBV5-1; the match to TRBD2 covers 9 bases. The V gene's germline CDR1 is SGHRS and CDR2 YFSETQ. This CDR3 has 15 amino acids. The V and J ends lost 2 bases and 2 bases, in that order; junction bases with no gene match: 3.

The genes are TRBV9 and TRBJ2-1; no clear D gene. Germline lookup yields CDR1 SGDLS and CDR2 YYNGEE. The CDR3 spans 14 residues. Trimming left V 3 bases short and J 10 bases short, with 17 bases between. The CDR3 nucleotides read TGTGCCAGCAGCGCCACATCCTTGGTAAACGAGCAGTTCTTC. It encodes CASSATSLVNEQFF.

This clone was recorded many times. Other DNA sequences in the sample encode the same CDR3. The chain has TRBV5-4 and TRBJ1-2; 7 bases align to TRBD1. This CDR3 region has 15 residues. V trimming: 4 bases; J trimming: 5 bases; junction bases outside the gene matches: 11. Per germline, CDR1 SGHNT and CDR2 YYREEE (reference sequence). The DNA of the CDR3 is TGTGCCAGCAGCCACCCCGGGACAGATATTTATGGCTACACCTTC. It translates to CASSHPGTDIYGYTF.